A single sample gave rise to the 8 T cell receptor beta chains below, sequenced in a study of immune characterization of retroperitoneal liposarcoma. TCRdb ran MiXCR on the PCR reads and lists one entry per CDR3 protein. Of about 7,600 distinct CDR3 sequences detected, around 42% appear once; the ten largest clones hold about 10%. The sample consisted of tumor tissue. The receptor set was obtained from a male donor with retroperitoneal liposarcoma.

This clonotype was seen only a few times. The rearrangement links TRBV6-5 to TRBJ1-3; TRBD1 matches at 7 bases. The CDR3 runs to 17 residues. Looked up from germline, CDR1 is MNHEY and CDR2 is SVGAGI. V dropped 1 base and J dropped 0; count of bases not matched to a gene: 6. This CDR3 is CASSYYPRGSSGNTIYF. The CDR3 region has the DNA TGTGCCAGCAGTTACTACCCCAGGGGGAGCTCTGGAAACACCATATATTTT.

This clonotype was seen ten or more times. The rearrangement uses TRBV6-6 and TRBJ2-1; D unresolved. The CDR3 has 16 amino acids. The V end lost 2 bases, the J end lost 10 bases, and 21 bases lay between the germline ends. Germline V lookup: CDR1 MNHNY, CDR2 SVGAGI (reference sequence). The CDR3 reads CASSYGARLVGYEQFF. The CDR3 nucleotides are TGTGCCAGCAGTTACGGCGCAAGGCTAGTGGGCTACGAGCAGTTCTTC.

This sequence joins TRBV6-6 and TRBJ2-4; either TRBD1 or TRBD2 may fit D (6 bases each). Germline lookup yields CDR1 MNHNY and CDR2 SVGAGI (reference sequence). This CDR3 is 14 amino acids long. Trimming cost V 2 bases and J 12 bases, with 17 bases left between them. The CDR3 bases are TGTGCCAGCAGTTACGGTCGACTAGGGGGGAATCAGTACTTC. It encodes CASSYGRLGGNQYF.

The rearrangement uses TRBV9 and TRBJ2-1; 9 bases are shared with TRBD2. The CDR3 covers 16 residues. Per germline, CDR1 SGDLS and CDR2 YYNGEE. V dropped 5 bases and J dropped 7; count of bases not matched to a gene: 13. CDR3 protein: CASSSRTSETKNEQFF. The CDR3 DNA reads TGTGCCAGCAGTTCTCGGACTAGCGAGACCAAAAATGAGCAGTTCTTC.

This clonotype was recorded only once. The chain uses TRBV6-8 and TRBJ2-1; TRBD2 agrees at 12 bases. The closer fit of TRBJ2-5 to the DNA end suggests the J call may be wrong. Germline CDR1 is MNHGY and CDR2 is SAAAGT. CDR3 length: 15 amino acids. CDR3 loop: CASSSRLAGAETQYF. The CDR3, as DNA: TGTGCCAGCAGTTCCCGACTAGCGGGAGCGGAGACCCAGTACTTC.

In this sample, this clonotype turned up once. CDR3 DNA: TGTGCCAGCAGCTTACAATACCTGGCGACTAGCACAGATACGCAGTATTTT. Residues: CASSLQYLATSTDTQYF. V and J are TRBV7-8 and TRBJ2-3; D is unresolved. Trimming removed 2 bases at V and 0 bases at J, with 15 bases between. The germline CDR1 and CDR2 sequences are SGHVS and FQNEAQ. The CDR3 sequence is 17 residues long.

This clonotype was observed many times. V is TRBV7-8 and J is TRBJ2-1; D is perhaps TRBD2 (6 bases). The J call could be wrong; TRBJ2-7 is a better fit for the DNA end. This CDR3 has 13 residues. CDR1 and CDR2 (germline): SGHVS, FQNEAQ. CDR3 amino acids: CASSLGTNNEQYF. DNA for the CDR3: TGTGCCAGCAGCTTAGGGACTAACAATGAGCAGTACTTC.

The CDR3, as DNA: TGTGCCAGCAGACAAAGTTTTGGGGGCCCACGGGCCAACGTCCTGACTTTC. Protein sequence: CASRQSFGGPRANVLTF. V gene TRBV11-2 combines with J gene TRBJ2-6; tentatively, D is TRBD1 (6 bases). With 6 bases removed from V and 5 bases from J, the gap between germline ends came to 20 bases. The CDR3 is 17 residues long. Per the germline V gene, CDR1 is SGHAT and CDR2 is FQNNGV.